This TCR beta chain was identified during a study of T cell responses to AZD1222 COVID-19 vaccine. Study-wide points: Mostly white British, mostly female donors; authors suggested clonal diversity may be underestimated.

Using immunoSEQ multiplex PCR, the repertoire was profiled, and TCRdb retains in-frame clones only, with some absent. The repertoire holds tens of thousands of clones, with around 92% as singletons. From germline, CDR1 is DFQATT and CDR2 SNEGSKA (reference sequence). The CDR3 covers 16 residues. V lost 3 bases to trimming and J lost 5 bases; unmatched junction nucleotides: 11. About this clone itself: Its antigen remains unidentified.

This receptor was identified in an adult in good health. The input for sequencing was peripheral blood, taken on day 0 of AZD1222 vaccination. J is TRBJ2-7 and V is TRBV20-1; 12 bases agree with TRBD2. In nucleotides, the CDR3 is TGCAGTGCTAGTGCCCTAGCGGGAGGGCCCGTCCACGAGCAGTACTTC. It translates to CSASALAGGPVHEQYF.